This T cell receptor beta chain was documented in a study of T cells after yellow fever vaccination. This CDR3 has 12 amino acids. Per the germline V gene, CDR1 is GTSNPN and CDR2 is SVGIG (reference sequence). V shed 7 bases and J shed 2 bases, with 9 bases lying between them. This clonotype occurred a few times. Its antigen is as yet unknown. Each CDR3 protein gets one entry after TCRdb re-called the 5' RACE reads with MiXCR. Of some 560,000 distinct CDR3 sequences listed, about 15% are singletons. Study-wide findings and caveats: Highly abundant clonotypes carried over from the bulk population could end up in FACS-sorted repertoires as contaminants.

The sequences come from PBMCs, collected 5 days after the first yellow fever vaccination. This chain joins TRBV30 and TRBJ1-5, with D hard to call. This clonotype was obtained from a man aged 18 to 29 who received the YFV17D yellow fever vaccine. The CDR3 sequence is CASTDGNQPQHF. The CDR3 region has the DNA TGTGCCTCCACGGACGGCAATCAGCCCCAGCATTTT.